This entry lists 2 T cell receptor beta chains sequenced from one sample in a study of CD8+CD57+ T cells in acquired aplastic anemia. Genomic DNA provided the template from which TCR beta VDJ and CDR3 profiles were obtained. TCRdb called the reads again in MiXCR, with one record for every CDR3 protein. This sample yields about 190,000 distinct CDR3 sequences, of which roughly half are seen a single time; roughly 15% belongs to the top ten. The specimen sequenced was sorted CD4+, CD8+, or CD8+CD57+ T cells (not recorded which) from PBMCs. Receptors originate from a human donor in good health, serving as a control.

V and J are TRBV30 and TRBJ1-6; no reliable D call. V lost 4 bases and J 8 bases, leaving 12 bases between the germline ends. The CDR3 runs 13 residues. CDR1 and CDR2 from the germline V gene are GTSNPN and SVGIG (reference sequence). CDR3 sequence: CAWTPTRDSPLHF. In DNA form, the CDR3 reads TGTGCCTGGACTCCAACCAGAGATTCACCCCTCCACTTT.

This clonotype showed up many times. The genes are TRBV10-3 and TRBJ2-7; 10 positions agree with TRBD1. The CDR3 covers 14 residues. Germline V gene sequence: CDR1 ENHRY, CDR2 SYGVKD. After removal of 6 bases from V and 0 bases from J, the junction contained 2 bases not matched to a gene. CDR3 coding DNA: TGTGCCATCAGGGGGACAGGGGTCTCCTACGAGCAGTACTTC. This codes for CAIRGTGVSYEQYF.